This T cell receptor beta chain originates from a study of control samples from healthy donors and cancer patients. Profiled with immunoSEQ multiplex PCR; TCRdb holds only in-frame clones, not every one. The table shows roughly 150,000 clones, with approximately 93% occurring only once. The TCR originated in a man in his fifties in good health. The specimen was blood.

The chain's CDR3 is CASSSRTRRNEQFF. DNA for the CDR3: TGTGCCAGCAGTTCCCGGACCCGTCGCAATGAGCAGTTCTTC. The chain employs TRBV6-6 and TRBJ2-1; D remains ambiguous. Trimming shortened V by 4 bases and J by 6 bases, and 13 bases separated the two germline ends. This CDR3 comprises 14 residues. Germline CDR1 reads MNHNY; CDR2 reads SVGAGI (reference sequence).